What follows describes a single TCR beta chain. Antigen specificity is unknown. The sample comes from a study of cytomegalovirus exposure and HLA in healthy donors. Study observations and caveats: Across donors, most TCRs were seen rarely, yet some public ones were widespread. Being productive about 87% or about 30% of the time was typical of most TCR beta V segments in an earlier analysis.

V was trimmed by 2 bases and J by 5 bases, leaving 7 bases between them. The germline gives CDR1 MNHEY, CDR2 SMNVEV (reference sequence). The CDR3 length is 13 residues. The PCR made use of 60 Vbeta and 13 Jbeta primers. Authors' processing steps: Later, 80 million or so unique TCR beta chains were counted in an analysis, and about 10 million of them were shared. Measured with immunoSEQ multiplex PCR; TCRdb has only the in-frame clones, and not every one. That table is the source of V, J and clone size, and D and trimming were worked out from the DNA. The data contain approximately 190,000 clones, about 81% of them singletons.

The sequence was collected from a woman in her late teens or twenties in good health and CMV-seronegative. This sequence joins TRBV27 and TRBJ2-1; D gene ambiguous. The sequenced sample consisted of PBMCs. CDR3 in amino acids: CASSLGQNNEQFF. The CDR3 nucleotides read TGTGCCAGCAGTTTAGGCCAAAACAATGAGCAGTTCTTC.